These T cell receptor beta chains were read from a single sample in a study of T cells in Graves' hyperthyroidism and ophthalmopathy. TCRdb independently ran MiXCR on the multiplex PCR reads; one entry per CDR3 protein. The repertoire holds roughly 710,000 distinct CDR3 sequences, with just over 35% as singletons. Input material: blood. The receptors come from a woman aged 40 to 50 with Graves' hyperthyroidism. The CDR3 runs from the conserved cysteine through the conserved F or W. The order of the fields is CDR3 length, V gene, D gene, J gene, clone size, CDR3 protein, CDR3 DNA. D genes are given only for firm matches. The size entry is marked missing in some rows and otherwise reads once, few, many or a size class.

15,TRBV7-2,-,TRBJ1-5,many,CASSLWGTVSQPQHF,TGTGCCAGCAGCTTATGGGGGACCGTTAGTCAGCCCCAGCATTTT
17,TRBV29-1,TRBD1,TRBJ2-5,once,CSVVGVPQTGGRETQYF,TGCAGCGTTGTTGGGGTCCCTCAGACAGGGGGCAGAGAGACCCAGTACTTC
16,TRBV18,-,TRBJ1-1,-,CASSPRTSGMNTEAFF,TGTGCCAGCTCACCACGGACCTCGGGGATGAACACTGAAGCTTTCTTT
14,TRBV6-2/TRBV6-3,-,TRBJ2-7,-,CASSSEGFSYEQYF,TGTGCCAGCAGTTCCGAGGGGTTCTCATACGAGCAGTACTTC
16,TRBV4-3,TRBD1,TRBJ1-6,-,CASSLEPGQHNSPLHF,TGCGCCAGCAGCCTTGAACCGGGACAGCATAATTCACCCCTCCACTTT
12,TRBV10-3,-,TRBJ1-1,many,CAISDSDTEAFF,TGTGCCATCAGCGACAGTGACACTGAAGCTTTCTTT
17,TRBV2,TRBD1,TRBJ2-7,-,CASSGQQRDRSSYEQYF,TGTGCCAGCAGTGGCCAACAAAGGGACAGGAGCTCCTACGAGCAGTACTTC
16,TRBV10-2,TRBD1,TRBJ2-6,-,CASSEEGAGGANVLTF,TGCGCCAGCAGTGAAGAGGGGGCTGGTGGGGCCAACGTCCTGACTTTC
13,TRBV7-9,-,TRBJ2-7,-,CARRAGQIYEQYF,TGTGCCAGGAGGGCGGGACAGATATACGAGCAGTACTTC
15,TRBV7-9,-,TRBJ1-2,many,CASSLWGRTNYGYTF,TGTGCCAGCAGCTTGTGGGGGAGAACTAACTATGGCTACACCTTC
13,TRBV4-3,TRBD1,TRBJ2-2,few,CASSQDRDRSLFF,TGCGCCAGCAGCCAAGACCGGGACAGGTCCCTGTTTTTT
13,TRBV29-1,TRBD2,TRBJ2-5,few,CSVEAGGQETQYF,TGCAGCGTTGAAGCGGGGGGTCAAGAGACCCAGTACTTC
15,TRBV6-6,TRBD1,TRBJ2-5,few,CASSYVGDRWETQYF,TGTGCCAGCAGTTACGTAGGGGACAGGTGGGAGACCCAGTACTTC
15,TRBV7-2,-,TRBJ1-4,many,CASSLNLGEGEKLFF,TGTGCCAGCAGCTTAAATTTGGGGGAAGGTGAAAAACTGTTTTTT
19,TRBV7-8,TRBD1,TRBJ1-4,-,CASSFQPRPSRTGEEKLFF,TGTGCCAGCAGCTTCCAACCCCGGCCTTCCCGGACAGGGGAGGAAAAACTGTTTTTT
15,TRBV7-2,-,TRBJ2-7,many,CASSLASGPSYEQYF,TGTGCCAGCAGCTTAGCGTCAGGACCCTCCTACGAGCAGTACTTC
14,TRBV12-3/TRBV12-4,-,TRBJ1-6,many,CASSARGRSSPLHF,TGTGCCAGCAGTGCGCGGGGCCGGAGTTCACCCCTCCACTTT
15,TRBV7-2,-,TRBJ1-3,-,CASSSTPPSGNTIYF,TGTGCCAGCAGCTCAACCCCCCCCTCTGGAAACACCATATATTTT
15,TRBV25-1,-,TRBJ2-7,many,CASRSTGERSYEQYF,TGTGCCAGCAGATCCACGGGGGAGCGATCCTACGAGCAGTACTTC
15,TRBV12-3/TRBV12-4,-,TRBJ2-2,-,CASSWTTTNTGELFF,TGTGCCAGCAGTTGGACAACTACGAACACCGGGGAGCTGTTTTTT
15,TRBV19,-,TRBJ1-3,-,CASSAGVSSGNTIYF,TGTGCCAGTAGTGCGGGGGTGAGCTCTGGAAACACCATATATTTT
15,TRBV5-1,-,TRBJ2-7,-,CASSLVYRSSYEQYF,TGCGCCAGCAGCTTGGTATACAGGAGCTCCTACGAGCAGTACTTC
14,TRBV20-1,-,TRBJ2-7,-,CSAHRTARSYEQYF,TGCAGTGCCCACAGGACAGCCCGCTCCTACGAGCAGTACTTC
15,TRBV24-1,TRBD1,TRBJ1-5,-,CATSVRDSPDQPQHF,TGTGCCACCAGTGTCCGGGACAGTCCAGATCAGCCCCAGCATTTT
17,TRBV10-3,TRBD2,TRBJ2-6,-,CATLPGTSGIGANVLTF,TGTGCCACTTTACCTGGGACTAGCGGGATTGGGGCCAACGTCCTGACTTTC
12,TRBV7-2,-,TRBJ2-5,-,CASSLASETQHF,TGTGCCAGCAGCTTAGCGTCTGAGACCCAGCACTTC
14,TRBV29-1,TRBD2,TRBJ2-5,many,CSVLSGGRQETQYF,TGCAGCGTCCTTAGCGGGGGGCGACAAGAGACCCAGTACTTC
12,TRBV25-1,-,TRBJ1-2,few,CAIGGGPYGYTF,TGTGCCATCGGGGGGGGACCCTATGGCTACACCTTC
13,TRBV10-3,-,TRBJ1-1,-,CAISEPLTTEAFF,TGTGCCATCAGTGAGCCGTTAACCACTGAAGCTTTCTTT
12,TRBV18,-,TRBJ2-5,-,CASPTDQETQYF,TGTGCCAGCCCGACAGACCAAGAGACCCAGTACTTC